This entry lists 5 T cell receptor beta chains sequenced from one sample in a study of T cells expressing NK-cell markers. Reprocessing the 5' RACE reads, TCRdb reports a single entry for every CDR3 protein and omits DNA. Here the sample table reports fewer than 550,000 distinct CDR3 sequences. Specimen: blood T cells: a sorted CD56 or NKG2C T cell subset, CD4+ or CD8+ T cells, or bulk PBMC T cells (not recorded which). The receptor source for this set is a woman aged 50 to 65 in good health.

The chain links TRBV6-2 or TRBV6-3 to TRBJ1-3; TCRdb returns TRBD1, unconfirmable since there is no DNA. This CDR3 is 17 amino acids long. Germline V lookup: CDR1 MNHEY, CDR2 SVGEGT. The CDR3 sequence is CASSYFGGQGKRNTIYF.

This rearrangement joins TRBV9 to TRBJ2-5. Germline V CDR1 and CDR2: SGDLS, YYNGEE. The CDR3 has 13 amino acids. The chain's CDR3 is CASSFSLVETQYF.

V usage is TRBV3-1 and J usage is TRBJ2-1; the TCRdb call, TRBD2, lacks DNA for checking. CDR1 is LGHDT, CDR2 YNNKEL, per germline (reference sequence). The CDR3 covers 19 residues. CDR3 residues: CASSQDLSGRFRAYNEQFF.

The chain uses TRBV3-1 and TRBJ2-4. The CDR3 consists of 16 residues. Germline CDR1 LGHDT, CDR2 YNNKEL (reference sequence). The CDR3 loop reads CASSQDLTLAKNIQYF.

The chain uses TRBV25-1 and TRBJ2-2; TCRdb's D gene call, TRBD1, goes unchecked for lack of DNA. This CDR3 is 15 amino acids long. The germline CDR1 and CDR2 sequences are MGHDK and SYGVNS. This CDR3 is CASSDISPRAGELFF.